This T cell receptor beta chain is drawn from a study of neurological immune-mediated disorders. Synthesis of cDNA was accomplished via 5'RACE employing 10-nucleotide random UMIs. From 15-18 subjects, over 160 million TCR-beta sequences were obtained in each sequencing run. TCRdb reanalysed the 5' RACE reads using MiXCR and keeps one entry per CDR3 protein. The sample carries roughly 52,000 distinct CDR3 sequences, about 5% recorded once. This clonotype was seen many times. Germline assignment: CDR1 SGHVS and CDR2 FNYEAQ. Trimming took off 1 base at V and 0 bases at J, with 6 bases between the two ends. The CDR3 extends over 15 amino acids.

The chain joins TRBV7-6 to TRBJ1-4; perhaps TRBD1 as D (6 bases). The receptor was derived from a woman in her late teens or twenties with multiple sclerosis. Sequencing was carried out using CD4+ T cells from blood. The CDR3 coding sequence is TGTGCCAGCAGCTTAGAGGGGGCAACTAATGAAAAACTGTTTTTT. Residues: CASSLEGATNEKLFF.